A single sample gave rise to the 30 T cell receptor beta chains below, sequenced in a study of early T cells in non-severe SARS-CoV-2 infection. MiXCR, run by TCRdb on the 5' RACE reads, gives a single entry per CDR3 protein. The sample records 60,000 or so distinct CDR3 sequences, approximately 12% being singletons. Sequenced material: whole blood. The receptors stem from an adult who was a healthcare worker with PCR-confirmed SARS-CoV-2 infection or an uninfected control (not recorded which).

This clonotype was detected only a few times. DNA of the CDR3: TGTGCCAGCAGTTTAAGGGGGGGCTACACCTTC. Protein sequence: CASSLRGGYTF. V and J are TRBV12-3 or TRBV12-4 and TRBJ1-2, with D possibly TRBD1 on 6 matching bases. The V and J ends lost 2 bases and 8 bases respectively, with 6 bases between them. The CDR3 sequence is 11 residues long.

The table lists this clonotype with a few counts. This chain links TRBV4-2 with TRBJ2-5; D is possibly TRBD2 (5 bases). Trimming cost V 0 bases and J 2 bases, with 10 bases left between them. The CDR3 sequence is 15 residues long. Looked up from germline, CDR1 is LGHNA and CDR2 is YNFKEQ. CDR3 loop: CASSQEGRRQETQYF. The CDR3 bases are TGTGCCAGCAGCCAAGAAGGCAGGAGGCAAGAGACCCAGTACTTC.

This clonotype has more than one count but fewer than ten. The V call is TRBV3-1, the J call TRBJ2-3; 12 bases line up with TRBD2. This CDR3 has 16 residues. Germline CDR1 and CDR2: LGHDT and YNNKEL (reference sequence). V lost 4 bases, J lost 2 bases, and 4 bases stayed unmatched. The CDR3 loop is CASSRRLAGATDTQYF. The CDR3 region has the DNA TGTGCCAGCAGCCGTCGACTAGCGGGGGCCACAGATACGCAGTATTTT.

This clonotype was seen a handful of times. The rearrangement joins TRBV12-3 or TRBV12-4 to TRBJ2-7, with D perhaps TRBD1 (6 bases). There are 15 residues in the CDR3. V gave up 3 bases and J gave up 0 bases, with 12 bases separating them. The CDR3 DNA reads TGTGCCAGCAGTTTTTGGGGGCGGGCCTCCTACGAGCAGTACTTC. Encoded protein: CASSFWGRASYEQYF.

This clonotype was picked up many times. This chain links TRBV3-1 with TRBJ2-1; the D gene is possibly TRBD1 (5 bases). Trimming removed 1 base from V and 6 bases from J, with 13 bases in between. This CDR3 spans 15 amino acids. In germline, CDR1 is LGHDT, CDR2 YNNKEL (reference sequence). The CDR3 DNA reads TGTGCCAGCAGCCAAGCTCCGCGTCAGGGCAATGAGCAGTTCTTC. It is translated as CASSQAPRQGNEQFF.

This clonotype was recorded many times. The chain has TRBV29-1 and TRBJ1-3; D possibly corresponds to TRBD1 (6 bases). Germline loops: CDR1 SQVTM, CDR2 ANQGSEA. This CDR3 comprises 12 residues. Trimming took 6 bases from V and 5 from J, leaving 11 bases between them. The CDR3 is CSVLDRRNTIYF. DNA for the CDR3: TGCAGCGTCTTGGACAGAAGAAACACCATATATTTT.

This chain links TRBV12-3 or TRBV12-4 with TRBJ2-7, with D perhaps TRBD2 (6 bases). The CDR3 is 14 residues long. Trimming removed 6 bases from V and 5 bases from J, with 17 bases in between. The CDR3 sequence is CASSSLGGRNEQYF. CDR3 DNA: TGTGCCAGCAGCTCACTCGGGGGTCGGAACGAGCAGTACTTC.

The chain recombines TRBV3-1 with TRBJ2-1; no reliable D call. CDR3 length equals 15 residues. Germline V gives CDR1 LGHDT, CDR2 YNNKEL (reference sequence). Trimming left V 1 base short and J 1 base short, with 8 bases between. Here the CDR3 reads CASSQGKRSYNEQFF. The CDR3 nucleotides are TGTGCCAGCAGCCAAGGGAAGAGGTCCTACAATGAGCAGTTCTTC.

This clonotype came up a few times. This sequence joins TRBV7-2 and TRBJ2-7, with D perhaps matching TRBD2 (5 bases). CDR3 length equals 14 residues. Germline CDR1 and CDR2: SGHTA and FQGNSA. V was shortened by 4 bases and J by 2 bases, with 12 bases between the two germline ends. Here the CDR3 DNA reads TGTGCCAGCAGCTATAACCCGGGAACCTACGAGCAGTACTTC. It codes for CASSYNPGTYEQYF.

CDR3: CASSQPGPQNGYTF. The CDR3 DNA reads as TGTGCCAGCAGCCAACCGGGACCGCAAAATGGCTACACCTTC. The J gene is TRBJ1-2, the V gene TRBV7-9; possible D gene TRBD1, 5 bases. From germline, CDR1 is SEHNR and CDR2 FQNEAQ (reference sequence). The CDR3 covers 14 residues. Trimming took off 5 bases at V and 6 bases at J, with 16 bases between the two ends.

The table lists this clonotype with many counts. This sequence joins TRBV14 and TRBJ2-6, with 7 bases matching TRBD1. The V segment lost 5 bases and the J segment 0 bases; nucleotides outside the gene matches: 10. This CDR3 is 18 amino acids long. Germline values: CDR1 SGHDN, CDR2 FVKESK. CDR3 sequence (DNA): TGTGCCAGCAGCGCGCCGACAGGGATTGGCTCTGGGGCCAACGTCCTGACTTTC. Its translation: CASSAPTGIGSGANVLTF.

The J gene is TRBJ2-1, the V gene TRBV3-1, with TRBD1 matching 7 bases. V was clipped by 0 bases and J by 5 bases; unmatched bases: 16. CDR1 and CDR2 from the germline V gene are LGHDT and YNNKEL (reference sequence). This CDR3 has 19 amino acids. The CDR3 here is CASSQEKVVDRFSDNEQFF. CDR3 DNA sequence: TGTGCCAGCAGCCAAGAGAAGGTCGTGGACAGGTTTTCCGACAATGAGCAGTTCTTC.

This clonotype turned up a few times. The chain combines TRBV6-2 or TRBV6-3 with TRBJ1-5; 7 nucleotides match TRBD1. V gave up 7 bases and J gave up 3 bases; unmatched junction bases: 6. CDR3 size: 14 residues. The V gene's germline CDR1 is MNHEY and CDR2 SVGEGT. This CDR3 reads CASNVRGDNQPQHF. CDR3 DNA sequence: TGTGCCAGCAACGTCAGGGGGGACAATCAGCCCCAGCATTTT.

This clonotype was recorded a few times. The chain employs TRBV19 and TRBJ2-2; D call uncertain. The CDR3 consists of 13 residues. CDR1 is LNHDA, CDR2 SQIVND, per germline (reference sequence). V was shortened by 5 bases and J by 7 bases, with 11 bases between the two germline ends. CDR3 bases: TGTGCCAGTAGTCCCCGGATGAACGGGGAGCTGTTTTTT. This sequence encodes CASSPRMNGELFF.

This clonotype was counted between two and nine times. This chain connects TRBV20-1 to TRBJ2-1; 11 nucleotides agree with TRBD2. CDR1 DFQATT and CDR2 SNEGSKA come from the germline V gene (reference sequence). J gave up 7 bases and V 6 bases, and 8 bases lay outside the gene matches. The CDR3 has 14 amino acids. The CDR3 loop reads CSAIAGGPGNEQFF. DNA for the CDR3: TGCAGTGCGATAGCGGGAGGGCCGGGGAATGAGCAGTTCTTC.

This chain joins TRBV10-1 and TRBJ2-7; 9 bases line up with TRBD1. In germline, CDR1 is WNHNN, CDR2 SYGVQD (reference sequence). The CDR3 extends over 15 amino acids. J lost 6 bases, V lost 0 bases, and 6 bases had no gene match. CDR3 protein: CASSESWTGEGEQYF. CDR3 DNA: TGCGCCAGCAGTGAGTCTTGGACAGGGGAAGGCGAGCAGTACTTC.

The J gene is TRBJ2-7, the V gene TRBV29-1; 12 nucleotides align to TRBD2. Germline assignment: CDR1 SQVTM and CDR2 ANQGSEA. The CDR3 is 15 residues long. Unmatched junction bases numbered 4, after V lost 0 bases and J lost 4 bases. The CDR3 coding sequence is TGCAGCGTTGAAGATTCGACTAGCGGGAGTTACGAGCAGTACTTC. This gives the protein CSVEDSTSGSYEQYF.

This clonotype has just a few counts. The chain joins TRBV4-1 to TRBJ2-5; TRBD1 might be the D (5 bases). The V end lost 0 bases, the J end lost 0 bases, and 14 bases lay between the germline ends. The CDR3 is 17 residues long. Germline V CDR1 and CDR2: MGHRA, YSYEKL. In nucleotides, the CDR3 is TGCGCCAGCAGCCAAGATTTTACGACAGCGTACCAAGAGACCCAGTACTTC. Protein sequence: CASSQDFTTAYQETQYF.

This clonotype was seen more than once but under ten times. This chain links TRBV4-2 with TRBJ2-7; 10 nucleotides line up with TRBD2. The CDR3 has 15 residues. Per the germline V gene, CDR1 is LGHNA and CDR2 is YNFKEQ. Trimming removed 4 bases from V and 6 bases from J; junction bases left unmatched: 9. The DNA for the CDR3 is TGTGCCAGCAGCCTAAGGAGCGGGAGGGCCTTCGAGCAGTACTTC. Protein sequence: CASSLRSGRAFEQYF.

This clonotype was seen a few times. The rearrangement uses TRBV6-2 or TRBV6-3 and TRBJ2-1; 9 bases are a match to TRBD1. V lost 7 bases and J lost 2; bases outside the gene matches: 18. The V gene's germline CDR1 is MNHEY and CDR2 SVGEGT. This CDR3 contains 19 residues. CDR3 coding DNA: TGTGCCAGCACCCCCCGACGACAGGGGGACGTCCCTGCCTACAATGAGCAGTTCTTC. Its protein is CASTPRRQGDVPAYNEQFF.

CDR3 loop: CSVGQGTYEQYF. The DNA of the CDR3 is TGCAGCGTTGGACAGGGGACCTACGAGCAGTACTTC. This chain links TRBV29-1 with TRBJ2-7; TRBD1 matches at 8 bases. CDR1 and CDR2 from the germline V gene are SQVTM and ANQGSEA. The CDR3 runs to 12 residues. V shed 4 bases and J 2 bases; nucleotides not matched to a gene: 1.

This sequence joins TRBV18 and TRBJ2-1; 12 bases line up with TRBD2. The V segment lost 3 bases and the J segment 2 bases; nucleotides outside the gene matches: 2. CDR3 length: 16 residues. CDR1 is KGHSH and CDR2 is LQKENI in the germline V gene. CDR3 residues: CASSPRTSGTYNEQFF. DNA of the CDR3: TGTGCCAGCTCACCCCGGACTAGCGGGACCTACAATGAGCAGTTCTTC.

This clonotype was seen a handful of times. J is TRBJ2-3 and V is TRBV15; D may be TRBD1 or TRBD2 (6 bases each). The CDR3 loop spans 15 amino acids. Deletions cut 4 bases from V and 6 bases from J, with 17 bases between. Germline V gene lookup returns CDR1 LNHNV and CDR2 YYDKDF (reference sequence). This CDR3 is CATSISGDQGDTQYF. CDR3 nucleotide sequence: TGTGCCACCAGCATATCGGGGGATCAGGGGGATACGCAGTATTTT.

The chain carries TRBV9 and TRBJ2-3; D unresolved. CDR1 is SGDLS and CDR2 is YYNGEE in the germline V gene. The CDR3 has 15 amino acids. The V end lost 2 bases, the J end lost 1 base, and 11 bases lay between the germline ends. CDR3 residues: CASSVNRPGTDTQYF. The CDR3 DNA sequence: TGTGCCAGCAGCGTGAACCGACCGGGCACAGATACGCAGTATTTT.

This clonotype was seen many times. The chain joins TRBV20-1 to TRBJ2-5; weak D call: TRBD1 (6 bases). This CDR3 contains 12 residues. In germline, CDR1 is DFQATT, CDR2 SNEGSKA (reference sequence). The CDR3 bases are TGCAGCCCGCGGACTGGGGGCAGGTCCCAGTACTTC. It codes for CSPRTGGRSQYF.

This clonotype was recorded at least ten times. The rearrangement joins TRBV7-2 to TRBJ2-7, with TRBD2 as a possible D gene (5 bases). This CDR3 is 13 amino acids long. Germline V CDR1 and CDR2: SGHTA, FQGNSA. Trimming took off 3 bases at V and 6 bases at J, with 12 bases between the two ends. The CDR3, as DNA: TGTGCCAGCAGCTTGGGCGGGTTGGCCGAGCAGTACTTC. Translated, it gives CASSLGGLAEQYF.

At least ten counts were recorded for this clonotype. V usage is TRBV29-1 and J usage is TRBJ2-7, with D possibly matching TRBD1 (6 bases). CDR1 is SQVTM and CDR2 is ANQGSEA in the germline V gene. The CDR3 spans 11 residues. Trimming stripped 4 bases from V and 6 bases from J, with 10 bases between. As DNA, the CDR3 is TGCAGCGTTGCCACAGGGAGCGAGCAGTACTTC. Protein: CSVATGSEQYF.

CDR3 protein: CACWTGGNYEQYF. The CDR3 nucleotides read TGTGCCTGTTGGACAGGGGGCAACTACGAGCAGTACTTC. This chain links TRBV30 with TRBJ2-7; 11 bases are shared with TRBD1. J lost 3 bases, V lost 6 bases, and 4 bases had no gene match. This CDR3 comprises 13 residues. Germline V gene data show CDR1 as GTSNPN and CDR2 as SVGIG (reference sequence).

This clonotype was detected only a few times. Here the CDR3 reads CASSPGLPSGNTIYF. In DNA, the CDR3 is TGTGCCAGCAGCCCGGGACTGCCCTCTGGAAACACCATATATTTT. V is TRBV6-6 and J is TRBJ1-3; tentatively, D is TRBD1 (5 bases). Trimming cost V 6 bases and J 0 bases, with 12 bases left between them. This CDR3 is built from 15 residues. Germline V gives CDR1 MNHNY, CDR2 SVGAGI (reference sequence).

This chain uses TRBV18 with TRBJ1-1; D call uncertain. Germline CDR1 and CDR2: KGHSH and LQKENI. The CDR3 sequence is 13 residues long. V lost 5 bases and J 1 base, leaving 8 bases between the germline ends. The CDR3 loop reads CASSGLKNTEAFF. The CDR3 DNA sequence: TGTGCCAGCTCAGGACTCAAGAACACTGAAGCTTTCTTT.